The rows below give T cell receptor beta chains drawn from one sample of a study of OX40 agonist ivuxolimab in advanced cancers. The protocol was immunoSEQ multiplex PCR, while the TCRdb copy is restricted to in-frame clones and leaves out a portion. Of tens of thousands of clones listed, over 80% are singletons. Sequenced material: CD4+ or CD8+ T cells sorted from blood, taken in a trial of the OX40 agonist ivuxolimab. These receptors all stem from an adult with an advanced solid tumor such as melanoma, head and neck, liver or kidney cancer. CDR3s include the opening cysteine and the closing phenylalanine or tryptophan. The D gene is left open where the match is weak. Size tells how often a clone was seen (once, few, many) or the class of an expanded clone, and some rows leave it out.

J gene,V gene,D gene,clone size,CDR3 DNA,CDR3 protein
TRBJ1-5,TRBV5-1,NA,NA,TGCGCCAGCAGCTTGGATTCTGGTAGCAATCAGCCCCAGCATTTT,CASSLDSGSNQPQHF
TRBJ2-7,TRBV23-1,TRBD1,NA,TGCGCCAGCAGTCACCCCACAAAACCGGGACAGGAGCCTTTTTTTAGCTTTTACGAGCAGTACTTC,CASSHPTKPGQEPFFSFYEQYF
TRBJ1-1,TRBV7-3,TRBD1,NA,TGTGCCAGCAGCTCCGCCGGGACAGGGGGCACTGAAGCTTTCTTT,CASSSAGTGGTEAFF
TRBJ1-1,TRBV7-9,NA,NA,TGTGCCAGCAGCCCGGGGGGGTACACTGAAGCTTTCTTT,CASSPGGYTEAFF
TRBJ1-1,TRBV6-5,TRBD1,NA,TGTGCCAGCAGTTTATGGACAGGGGGTATGAACACTGAAGCTTTCTTT,CASSLWTGGMNTEAFF
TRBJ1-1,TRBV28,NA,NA,TGTGCCAGCAGTAGGGAGATGAACACTGAAGCTTTCTTT,CASSREMNTEAFF
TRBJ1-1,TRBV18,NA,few,TGTGCCAGCTCAGGGGAGGGAGGAACTGAAGCTTTCTTT,CASSGEGGTEAFF
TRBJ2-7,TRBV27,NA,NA,TGTGCCAGCAGTTTATTGGGACTCCACACCTACGAGCAGTACTTC,CASSLLGLHTYEQYF
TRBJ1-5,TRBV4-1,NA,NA,TGCGCCAGCAGCCAAGGGGTAACGGGCAATCAGCCCCAGCATTTT,CASSQGVTGNQPQHF
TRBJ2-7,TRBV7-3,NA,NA,TGTGCCAGCAGCACCAGGACAGAGACCTACGAGCAGTACTTC,CASSTRTETYEQYF
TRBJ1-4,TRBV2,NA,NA,TGTGCCAGCAGGGACCCTGGAGCTAATGAAAAACTGTTTTTT,CASRDPGANEKLFF
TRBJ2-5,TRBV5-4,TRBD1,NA,TGTGCCAGCAGTCCACCTGGCGGACAGGGCTTCGTTGTGACCCAGTACTTC,CASSPPGGQGFVVTQYF
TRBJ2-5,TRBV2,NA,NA,TGTGCCACCGGCGGGGGCGAGGAGACCCAGTACTTC,CATGGGEETQYF
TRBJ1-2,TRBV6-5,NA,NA,TGTGCCAGCAGTGAATGGGGGGAGAGCTACACCTTC,CASSEWGESYTF
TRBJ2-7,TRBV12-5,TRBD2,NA,TGTGCTAGTGGCCCCCTGGGGCGGGGGGGCTCCTACGAGCAGTACTTC,CASGPLGRGGSYEQYF
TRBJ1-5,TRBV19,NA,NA,TGTGCCAGTAGTATCGCTAGGAGCAATCAGCCCCAGCATTTT,CASSIARSNQPQHF
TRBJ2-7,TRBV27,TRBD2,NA,TGTGCCAGCAGTTACCCGAGCGGGAGTGAGGTCTACGAGCAGTACTTC,CASSYPSGSEVYEQYF
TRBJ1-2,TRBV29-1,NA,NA,TGCAGCGTCTACCGGGAGGGGCGGCTCTATGGCTACACCTTC,CSVYREGRLYGYTF
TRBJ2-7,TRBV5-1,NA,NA,TGCGCCAGCAGCTTGGTGCCAGGGAGCTCCTACGAGCAGTACTTC,CASSLVPGSSYEQYF
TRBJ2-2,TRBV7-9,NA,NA,TGTGCCAGCAGCTTAGCAACCGGGGAGCTGTTTTTT,CASSLATGELFF
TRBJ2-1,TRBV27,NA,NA,TGTGCCAGCAGTTCCCAATGGGGGCAGACTAGCTCCTACAATGAGCAGTTCTTC,CASSSQWGQTSSYNEQFF
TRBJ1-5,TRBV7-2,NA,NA,TGTGCCAGCAGCTTTCGGGGAAATCAGCCCCAGCATTTT,CASSFRGNQPQHF
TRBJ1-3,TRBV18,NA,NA,TGTGCCAGCTCACCTAATCGGGGGCGAAACACCATATATTTT,CASSPNRGRNTIYF
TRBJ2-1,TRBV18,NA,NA,TGTGCCAGCTCACTCACCGGACCCAGCTCCTACAATGAGCAGTTCTTC,CASSLTGPSSYNEQFF
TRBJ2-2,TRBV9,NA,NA,TGTGCCAGCAGCCCTCAGACCGGAATCGGGGAGCTGTTTTTT,CASSPQTGIGELFF
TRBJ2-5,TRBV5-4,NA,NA,TGTGCCAGCACCAGAGGAGAGACCCAGTACTTC,CASTRGETQYF
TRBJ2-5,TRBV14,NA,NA,TGTGCCAGCAGCCAAGCTAGGCTAGCCGGAAGGCAGTACTTC,CASSQARLAGRQYF
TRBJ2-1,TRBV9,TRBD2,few,TGTGCCAGCAGCGATAATAGCGGGAGCCGGCTAAACAATGAGCAGTTCTTC,CASSDNSGSRLNNEQFF
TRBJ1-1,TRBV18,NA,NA,TGTGCCAGCTCGGACCTAACAGCGCTGGCTTTCTTT,CASSDLTALAFF
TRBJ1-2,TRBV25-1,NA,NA,TGTGCCAGCAGTGATCCGGGACCGCTATATGGCTACACCTTC,CASSDPGPLYGYTF
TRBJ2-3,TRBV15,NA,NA,TGTGCCACCAGCAGCGCCCTCGCAACCCAAGATACGCAGTATTTT,CATSSALATQDTQYF
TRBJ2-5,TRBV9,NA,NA,TGTGCCAGCAGCGTAGATAAGCAAGAGACCCAGTACTTC,CASSVDKQETQYF